Listed below are T cell receptor beta chains from one sample, sequenced in a study of cytomegalovirus exposure and HLA in healthy donors. Measured with immunoSEQ multiplex PCR; TCRdb has only the in-frame clones, and not every one. This table holds about 120,000 clones, around 77% found once. The source material was PBMCs. Receptors were obtained from a woman in her 30s in good health and CMV-seropositive. The CDR3 runs from the conserved cysteine through the conserved F or W. D genes are given only for firm matches. Clone sizes are given selectively: once, few, many, or a class where the clone is expanded.

TRBJ1-6 | . | TRBV2 | . | CASSAGGGPVNSPLHF | TGTGCCAGCAGCGCGGGGGGGGGACCGGTTAATTCACCCCTCCACTTT
TRBJ2-3 | . | TRBV7-2 | . | CASSLVGLSTDTQYF | TGTGCCAGCAGCTTAGTCGGACTAAGCACAGATACGCAGTATTTT
TRBJ1-1 | . | TRBV11-3 | . | CASSWESNTEAFF | TGTGCCAGCAGCTGGGAGTCGAACACTGAAGCTTTCTTT
TRBJ2-3 | . | TRBV4-1 | TRBD2 | CASSDPGTSKRTDTQYF | TGCGCCAGCAGCGACCCCGGGACTAGCAAACGCACAGATACGCAGTATTTT
TRBJ2-7 | . | TRBV9 | TRBD2 | CASSSGEGTSGSYEQYF | TGTGCCAGCAGCTCAGGCGAGGGGACTAGCGGCTCCTACGAGCAGTACTTC
TRBJ1-1 | . | TRBV14 | . | CASSQGPNTEAFF | TGTGCCAGCAGCCAAGGGCCGAACACTGAAGCTTTCTTT
TRBJ1-1 | . | TRBV6-5 | . | CASRIADRLNTEAFF | TGTGCCAGCAGGATAGCCGACAGGCTGAACACTGAAGCTTTCTTT
TRBJ1-4 | . | TRBV30 | . | CAWSAPGATNEKLFF | TGTGCCTGGAGTGCCCCGGGAGCAACTAATGAAAAACTGTTTTTT
TRBJ2-3 | . | TRBV10-3 | TRBD2 | CAITGGGGTDTQYF | TGTGCCATCACTGGGGGAGGGGGCACAGATACGCAGTATTTT
TRBJ2-5 | . | TRBV27 | TRBD1 | CASSLTLGTGFRPEQETQYF | TGTGCCAGCAGTCTTACCTTGGGGACAGGGTTTCGCCCCGAACAAGAGACCCAGTACTTC
TRBJ2-3 | once | TRBV6-6 | . | CASSYITVYRTDTQYF | TGTGCCAGCAGTTACATCACAGTTTACCGCACAGATACGCAGTATTTT
TRBJ2-5 | . | TRBV7-9 | TRBD2 | CASSYPAGGFGETQYF | TGTGCCAGCAGCTACCCAGCGGGGGGGTTCGGTGAGACCCAGTACTTC
TRBJ2-7 | . | TRBV7-6 | . | CASSLATAGIGEQYF | TGTGCCAGCAGCTTAGCGACGGCAGGGATAGGGGAGCAGTACTTC
TRBJ2-1 | few | TRBV18 | . | CASSPRTTGDEQFF | TGTGCCAGCTCACCGAGGACTACTGGAGACGAGCAGTTCTTC
TRBJ1-3 | . | TRBV6-1 | . | CASSGLGLWAGNTIYF | TGTGCCAGCAGTGGCCTGGGGCTATGGGCTGGAAACACCATATATTTT
TRBJ2-3 | . | TRBV9 | . | CASSRITGDTQYF | TGTGCCAGCAGTCGAATTACAGGAGATACGCAGTATTTT
TRBJ1-5 | . | TRBV10-3 | . | CAISHSNQPQHF | TGTGCCATTTCCCATAGCAATCAGCCCCAGCATTTT
TRBJ1-2 | . | TRBV4-2 | . | CASSQDLTVNYGYTF | TGTGCCAGCAGCCAAGATTTGACAGTTAACTATGGCTACACCTTC
TRBJ1-4 | . | TRBV6-5 | . | CASRGQPNEKLFF | TGTGCCAGCCGCGGACAGCCTAATGAAAAACTGTTTTTT
TRBJ2-7 | . | TRBV29-1 | TRBD1 | CSVIGQGDIRNEQYF | TGCAGCGTCATAGGACAGGGCGATATCCGGAATGAGCAGTACTTC
TRBJ2-7 | . | TRBV5-1 | . | CASSLRGGPLLSYEQYF | TGCGCCAGCAGCTTGAGGGGGGGACCCCTGCTCTCCTACGAGCAGTACTTC
TRBJ2-2 | . | TRBV6-6 | TRBD2 | CASNSGGATGELFF | TGTGCCAGCAATAGCGGGGGGGCCACCGGGGAGCTGTTTTTT
TRBJ1-6 | few | TRBV6-4 | . | CASSESRVGSPLHF | TGTGCCAGCAGTGAGTCCAGGGTTGGTTCACCCCTCCACTTT
TRBJ1-2 | . | TRBV28 | TRBD1 | CASRGQGVRYGYTF | TGTGCCAGCAGAGGACAGGGGGTGCGCTATGGCTACACCTTC
TRBJ2-5 | . | TRBV4-1 | TRBD2 | CASSEGLVLETQYF | TGCGCCAGCAGCGAAGGACTAGTCTTAGAGACCCAGTACTTC
TRBJ1-3 | . | TRBV30 | . | CAWRHSSGNTIYF | TGTGCCTGGCGACACAGTTCTGGAAACACCATATATTTT